This T cell receptor beta chain originates from a study of T cell responses to AZD1222 COVID-19 vaccine. Study in general: Samples with a second dose at about 4 or about 12 weeks were pooled together.

Sequencing was performed with immunoSEQ multiplex PCR; in TCRdb, only in-frame clones are kept and a portion is missing. The table lists roughly 180,000 clones, around 93% of them singletons. To note about this clone: Its target is unknown.

Study results and limitations: Spike-wide vaccine-associated CD4 TCRs dominated at 160-218 and 743-854.

The source material was peripheral blood, sampled on day 0 of AZD1222 vaccination. The receptor was derived from an adult in good health.

The CDR3: CASSPGPHNEQFF. The DNA for the CDR3 is TGTGCCAGCAGCCCTGGACCACACAATGAGCAGTTCTTC. The V and J genes are TRBV5-5 and TRBJ2-1; D is unresolved. Germline values: CDR1 SGHKS, CDR2 YYEKEE (reference sequence). V was cut by 4 bases and J by 5 bases, with 10 bases left in between. The CDR3 consists of 13 residues.